These 9 T cell receptor beta chains were all obtained from the same sample, sequenced in a study of cytomegalovirus exposure and HLA in healthy donors. Primers for the PCR totalled 60 Vbeta and 13 Jbeta. Here immunoSEQ multiplex PCR was the method, and the copy in TCRdb shows in-frame clones only, minus some. The profile shows about 200,000 clones, roughly 85% of them singletons. Sequencing was done on a sample of PBMCs. These TCRs come from a man between 18 and 29 years old in good health and CMV-seronegative.

This clone was counted a few times. The rearrangement joins TRBV5-1 to TRBJ2-1; D ambiguous. Germline CDR1 and CDR2: SGHRS and YFSETQ. Trimming removed 2 bases at V and 0 bases at J, with 9 bases between. The CDR3 covers 15 residues. The CDR3 protein is CASSFEKSSYNEQFF. The CDR3, as DNA: TGCGCCAGCAGCTTTGAGAAAAGCTCCTACAATGAGCAGTTCTTC. The full variable domain, in which reference TRBV5-1 and TRBJ2-1 provide the parts outside the CDR3, is KAGVTQTPRYLIKTRGQQVTLSCSPISGHRSVSWYQQTPGQGLQFLFEYFSETQRNKGNFPGRFSGRQFSNSRSEMNVSTLELGDSALYLCASSFEKSSYNEQFFGPGTRLTVL.

The chain uses TRBV11-2 and TRBJ1-1; 9 bases align to TRBD1. This CDR3 is built from 19 residues. CDR1 and CDR2 from the germline V gene are SGHAT and FQNNGV. Losses at the gene ends were 5 bases for V and 0 bases for J; bases not matched to a gene: 16. The CDR3 is CASSPNSLLRTGVNTEAFF. The CDR3 region has the DNA TGTGCCAGCAGCCCGAACTCCCTGCTTCGGACAGGGGTGAACACTGAAGCTTTCTTT.

The chain is built from TRBV6-6 and TRBJ1-6; 8 bases are shared with TRBD1. CDR3 length: 14 residues. V gave up 3 bases and J gave up 13 bases; unmatched junction bases: 8. Germline lookup yields CDR1 MNHNY and CDR2 SVGAGI (reference sequence). CDR3 region: CASSYGTGEWPLHF. DNA of the CDR3: TGTGCCAGCAGTTATGGGACAGGCGAATGGCCCCTCCACTTT.

This sequence joins TRBV19 and TRBJ2-3; 13 positions agree with TRBD2. The CDR3 runs 16 residues. Germline CDR1 is LNHDA and CDR2 is SQIVND (reference sequence). J lost 5 bases, V lost 3 bases, and 5 bases had no gene match. The CDR3 spells CASSMGLAGRRDTQYF. The DNA of the CDR3 is TGTGCCAGTAGTATGGGACTAGCGGGGAGACGAGATACGCAGTATTTT.

This chain connects TRBV19 to TRBJ2-5, with D maybe TRBD1 (6 bases). There are 15 residues in the CDR3. Between the trimmed V and J ends, which lost 3 bases and 5 bases, there was a span of 16 bases. The V gene's germline CDR1 is LNHDA and CDR2 SQIVND (reference sequence). The chain's CDR3 is CASSMVRGKGETQYF. In nucleotides, the CDR3 is TGTGCCAGTAGTATGGTCAGGGGTAAAGGGGAGACCCAGTACTTC.

This clone was seen only once. The chain has TRBV28 and TRBJ2-4; unclear D gene. Germline CDR1 is MDHEN and CDR2 is SYDVKM. The CDR3 extends over 17 amino acids. Trimming shortened V by 4 bases and J by 8 bases, and 24 bases separated the two germline ends. The CDR3, as DNA: TGTGCCAGCAGTTGGAATAGTGGTTTCGGCGGTTTCTACATTCAGTACTTC. Translating gives CASSWNSGFGGFYIQYF.

This chain uses TRBV30 with TRBJ1-1; possibly TRBD1 for D (5 bases). V lost 0 bases, J lost 7 bases, and 9 bases lay in between. CDR3 size: 12 residues. In germline, CDR1 is GTSNPN, CDR2 SVGIG (reference sequence). CDR3 sequence: CAWSVLDSEAFF. The CDR3 nucleotides are TGTGCCTGGAGTGTATTAGACAGTGAAGCTTTCTTT.

The chain uses TRBV11-3 and TRBJ1-1; TRBD1 agrees at 8 bases. The CDR3 sequence is 15 residues long. The V and J ends lost 6 bases and 1 base, in that order; junction bases with no gene match: 7. Germline values: CDR1 SGHNT, CDR2 YENEEA. The CDR3 spells CASSFGQGRNTEAFF. The CDR3 DNA is TGTGCCAGCAGTTTCGGACAGGGCCGGAACACTGAAGCTTTCTTT.

This clone showed up just a few times. The chain has TRBV4-3 and TRBJ2-3, with TRBD2 matching 12 bases. The germline gives CDR1 LGHNA, CDR2 YSLEER. The J segment lost 5 bases and the V segment lost 4 bases, leaving 10 bases of the junction unmatched. The CDR3 runs to 17 residues. DNA of the CDR3: TGCGCCAGCAGCCGGGGACTAGCGGGTGGGTTGGGAGATACGCAGTATTTT. Its protein product is CASSRGLAGGLGDTQYF.